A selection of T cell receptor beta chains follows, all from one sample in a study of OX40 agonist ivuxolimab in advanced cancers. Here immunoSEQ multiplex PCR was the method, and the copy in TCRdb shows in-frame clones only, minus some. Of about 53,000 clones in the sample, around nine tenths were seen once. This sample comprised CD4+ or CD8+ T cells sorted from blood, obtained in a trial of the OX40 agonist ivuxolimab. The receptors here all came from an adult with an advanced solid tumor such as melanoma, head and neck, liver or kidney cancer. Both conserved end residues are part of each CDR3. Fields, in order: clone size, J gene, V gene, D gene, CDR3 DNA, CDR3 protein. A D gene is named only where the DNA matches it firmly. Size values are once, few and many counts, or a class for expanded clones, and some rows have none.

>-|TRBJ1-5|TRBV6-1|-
TGTGCCAGCAGTGAGAGCGGGGGCAAGCAGCCCCAGCATTTT
CASSESGGKQPQHF
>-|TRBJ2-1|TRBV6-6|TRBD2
TGTGCCAGCAGTTACTCTACTAGCGGGAGGGGCAATGAGCAGTTCTTC
CASSYSTSGRGNEQFF
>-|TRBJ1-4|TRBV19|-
TGTGCCGTATCCCCGAGTGCAACTAATGAAAAACTGTTTTTT
CAVSPSATNEKLFF
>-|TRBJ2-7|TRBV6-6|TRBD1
TGTGCCAGCAGTACCCGACAGGGCTACGAGCAGTACTTC
CASSTRQGYEQYF
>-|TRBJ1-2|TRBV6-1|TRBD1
TGTGCCAGCACCCCCTTTGGCAGGGGGCCTTATGGCTACACCTTC
CASTPFGRGPYGYTF
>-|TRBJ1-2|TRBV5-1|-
TGCGCCAGCAGCTTGGGACAGGCAAGCTATGGCTACACCTTC
CASSLGQASYGYTF
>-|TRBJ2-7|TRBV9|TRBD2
TGTGCCAGCAGCGAGGGCGGGAGTAATCTTTATTACGAGCAGTACTTC
CASSEGGSNLYYEQYF
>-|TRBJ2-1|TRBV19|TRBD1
TGTGCCAGTAGTCCGAGGACGACAGGGAAGAATGAGCAGTTCTTC
CASSPRTTGKNEQFF
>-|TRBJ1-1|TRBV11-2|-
TGTGCCAGCAGCTCCGAGGCGGGAGCTTTCTTT
CASSSEAGAFF
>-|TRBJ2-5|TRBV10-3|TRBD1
TGTGCCACCGGCCCGGGGACAGGGAGAGAGACCCAGTACTTC
CATGPGTGRETQYF
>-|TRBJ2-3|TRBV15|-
TGTGCCACCAGCAGAGGAGGAGGCCCGTTAACAGATACGCAGTATTTT
CATSRGGGPLTDTQYF
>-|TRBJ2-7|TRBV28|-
TGTGCCAGCAGGGGAACCGGACAGAGGTCGTACTTC
CASRGTGQRSYF
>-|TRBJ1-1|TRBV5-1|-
TGCGCCAGCAGCTTGGGACACCTCATGAACACTGAAGCTTTCTTT
CASSLGHLMNTEAFF
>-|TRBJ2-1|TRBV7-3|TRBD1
TGTGCCAGCAGCTCTGGACAGGGGTTGAATGAGCAGTTCTTC
CASSSGQGLNEQFF
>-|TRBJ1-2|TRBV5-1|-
TGCGCCAGCAGACAGGACCCTGACTATGGCTACACCTTC
CASRQDPDYGYTF
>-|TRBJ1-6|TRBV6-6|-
TGTGCCAGCAGCACCGGGACTGGGTCCACATCCCTCCACTTT
CASSTGTGSTSLHF
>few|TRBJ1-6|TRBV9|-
TGTGCCAGCAGCCCCCTGGAGGGAGCTGCTTCACCCCTCCACTTT
CASSPLEGAASPLHF
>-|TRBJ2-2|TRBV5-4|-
TGTGCCAGCAGCTTGCGCCCCGGGGAGCTGTTTTTT
CASSLRPGELFF
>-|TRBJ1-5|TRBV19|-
TGTGCCAGTAGTATAGAAAGTCAGCCCCAGCATTTT
CASSIESQPQHF
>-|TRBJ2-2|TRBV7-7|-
TGTGCTAGCAGCGAGACCCGGGCCGGGGAGCTGTTTTTT
CASSETRAGELFF
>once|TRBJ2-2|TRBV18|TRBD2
TGTGCCAGCTCACCAGCTAGCGGGATCTCCGGGGAGCTGTTTTTT
CASSPASGISGELFF
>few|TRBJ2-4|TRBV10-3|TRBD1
TGTGCCATCAGGGAGGGACAGGCGGACATTCAGTACTTC
CAIREGQADIQYF
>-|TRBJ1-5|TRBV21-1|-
TGTGCCAGCAGCTCCTTGACAGGCCATAGCAATCAGCCCCAGCATTTT
CASSSLTGHSNQPQHF
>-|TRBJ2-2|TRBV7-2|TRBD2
TGTGCCAGCAGCCCTGCTCGGGAGGCCGGGGAGCTGTTTTTT
CASSPAREAGELFF
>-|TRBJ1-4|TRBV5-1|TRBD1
TGCGCCAGCAGCCCCCGGGACAGGGGAGCAACTAATGAAAAACTGTTTTTT
CASSPRDRGATNEKLFF
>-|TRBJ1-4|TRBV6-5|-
TGTGCCAGCAGCCCAACAGGGTTTAGGGAAAAACTGTTTTTT
CASSPTGFREKLFF
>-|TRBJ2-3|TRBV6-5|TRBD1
TGTGCCAGCAGGGAACAGGGGAAGGCTACGCAGTATTTT
CASREQGKATQYF
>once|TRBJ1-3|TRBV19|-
TGTGCCAGTAGTGGAGGCTCTGGAAACACCATATATTTT
CASSGGSGNTIYF
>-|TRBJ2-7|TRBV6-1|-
TGTGCCAGCAGGCTCTCGGACGGCTACGAGCAGTACTTC
CASRLSDGYEQYF
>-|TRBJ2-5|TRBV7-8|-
TGTGCCAGCAGCTTCATTGGAAAATTCAGGGAGACCCAGTACTTC
CASSFIGKFRETQYF
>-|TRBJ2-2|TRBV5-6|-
TGTGCCAGCAGCTTGGTTCCCCCGAACACCGGGGAGCTGTTTTTT
CASSLVPPNTGELFF
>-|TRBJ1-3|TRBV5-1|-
TGCGCCAGCAGCTTAACCGGGACACTCGGCGGAAACACCATATATTTT
CASSLTGTLGGNTIYF
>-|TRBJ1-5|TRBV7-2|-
TGTGCCAGCAGCCCCGCCCTGCAGGGAGATATGCCCCAGCATTTT
CASSPALQGDMPQHF
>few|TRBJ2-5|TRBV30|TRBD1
TGTGCCTGGATCCGACAGGGGTCGGAGACCCAGTACTTC
CAWIRQGSETQYF
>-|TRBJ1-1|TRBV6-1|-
TGTGCCAGCAGTACCTTAGAGGGGACTGAAGCTTTCTTT
CASSTLEGTEAFF
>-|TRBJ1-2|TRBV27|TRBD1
TGTGCCAGCAGTTTCCGACAGGGAGCTAACTATGGCTACACCTTC
CASSFRQGANYGYTF
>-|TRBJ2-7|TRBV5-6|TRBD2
TGTGCCAGCAGCCCTCAGGCGGGGGGACATACCTCCTACGAGCAGTACTTC
CASSPQAGGHTSYEQYF
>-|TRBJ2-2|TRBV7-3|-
TGTGCCAGCCAAAGGGCGCGTACCGGGGAGCTGTTTTTT
CASQRARTGELFF
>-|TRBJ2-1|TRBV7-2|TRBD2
TGTGCCAGCAGCCCCCCACAGCGGGGGGCTCTGGAGCAGTTCTTC
CASSPPQRGALEQFF
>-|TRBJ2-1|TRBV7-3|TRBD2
TGTGCCAGCAGCTTATCGGCCGGGACTAGCGGGCTCAATGAGCAGTTCTTC
CASSLSAGTSGLNEQFF
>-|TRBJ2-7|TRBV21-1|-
TGTGCCAGCGGCGGGACAGGGTGCTACGAGCAGTACTTC
CASGGTGCYEQYF
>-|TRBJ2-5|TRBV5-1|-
TGCGCCAGCAGCTTGGGGGGGAGCTCGGGCGAGACCCAGTACTTC
CASSLGGSSGETQYF